This T cell receptor (beta chain) is from a study of PD-L1 blockade in urothelial cancer. Study-level information: Patients had been given 0 to 3 earlier chemotherapy regimens. T cell content in blood samples showed a median of around 140,000. Study conclusions and caveats: Durable-benefit patients expanded tumor-associated blood clones more at 3 weeks.

Some clones are missing from TCRdb's copy, which holds only in-frame ones; the method was immunoSEQ multiplex PCR. The sample records around 100,000 clones, approximately 90% being singletons. About this clone itself: As yet, its antigen is unknown.

The time point here: peripheral blood 6 weeks after treatment start. V shed 2 bases, J shed 5 bases, and the junction held 14 bases outside the gene matches. In germline, CDR1 is SGHNT, CDR2 YYREEE (reference sequence). The CDR3 is 18 residues long. The source was PBMCs, collected around atezolizumab (anti-PD-L1) treatment. The chain joins TRBV5-4 to TRBJ2-3, with TRBD2 identical over 10 bases. This receptor was taken from a man between 60 and 70 years old with urothelial cancer. CDR3 residues: CASSFKGLASTLGDTQYF. Written as DNA, the CDR3 is TGTGCCAGCAGCTTTAAGGGACTAGCGAGTACCTTGGGAGATACGCAGTATTTT. The whole variable domain, remainder taken from reference TRBV5-4 and TRBJ2-3, is ETGVTQSPTHLIKTRGQQVTLRCSSQSGHNTVSWYQQALGQGPQFIFQYYREEENGRGNFPPRFSGLQFPNYSSELNVNALELDDSALYLCASSFKGLASTLGDTQYFGPGTRLTVL.